These T cell receptor beta chains were read from a single sample in a study of blood T cell repertoires in COVID-19. Some clones are missing from TCRdb's copy, which holds only in-frame ones; the method was immunoSEQ multiplex PCR. The sample records under 450,000 clones, about 88% being singletons. Sample: peripheral blood. The receptor source for this set is a woman aged 55-70 years with COVID-19, enrolled during active disease. CDR3s include the opening cysteine and the closing phenylalanine or tryptophan. A D gene is named only where the DNA matches it firmly. Only part of the rows carry a size: once, few, many, or a class if the clone is expanded.

size	D	V	J	DNA	CDR3
-	-	TRBV12-3/TRBV12-4	TRBJ2-7	TGTGCCAGCAGTTTAGACAGGTCCTACGAGCAGTACTTC	CASSLDRSYEQYF
-	TRBD1	TRBV7-9	TRBJ2-5	TGTGCCAGCAGCTTAGTGACAGGGGGCGACGAGACCCAGTACTTC	CASSLVTGGDETQYF
-	TRBD2	TRBV29-1	TRBJ2-7	TGCAGCGCTATAAGGAGCGGGGGAATGTACGAGCAGTACTTC	CSAIRSGGMYEQYF
once	TRBD1	TRBV23-1	TRBJ1-2	TGCGCCAGCAGTCAACATAGGCCGGGACAGCGGTACTATGGCTACACCTTC	CASSQHRPGQRYYGYTF
few	-	TRBV19	TRBJ1-1	TGTGCCAGTAGTATAGCGGCCGCTAGGAACACTGAAGCTTTCTTT	CASSIAAARNTEAFF
-	TRBD1	TRBV29-1	TRBJ1-1	TGCAGCGTGTACAGGGGTGGAGACACTGAAGCTTTCTTT	CSVYRGGDTEAFF
once	-	TRBV10-3	TRBJ2-2	TGTGCCCCGTGGACAGGGAGGGACACCGGGGAGCTGTTTTTT	CAPWTGRDTGELFF
few	TRBD1	TRBV30	TRBJ1-1	TGTGCCTGGAGTGGGAACAGGGGCGCTGAAGCTTTCTTT	CAWSGNRGAEAFF
-	-	TRBV7-9	TRBJ1-2	TGTGCCAGCAGCTTCTCCGGGGGGGGTGGCTACACCTTC	CASSFSGGGGYTF
-	TRBD1	TRBV18	TRBJ1-1	TGTGCCAGCTCAGCATTCCGGGACAGGGGGCACAGCACTGAAGCTTTCTTT	CASSAFRDRGHSTEAFF
-	-	TRBV20-1	TRBJ1-1	TGCAGTGCTAAAGGGGCCGGGTGGGCTTTCTTT	CSAKGAGWAFF
-	TRBD2	TRBV14	TRBJ2-4	TGTGCCAGCAGCGCCCGACTAGCGGGGGGGGAGAACATTCAGTACTTC	CASSARLAGGENIQYF
-	TRBD1	TRBV4-2	TRBJ2-7	TGTGCCAGCAGCCAAGAGTGGAGGGACAGGTCCTACGAGCAGTACTTC	CASSQEWRDRSYEQYF
-	TRBD1	TRBV6-6	TRBJ1-6	TGTGCCAGCAGGCGAGGACAGGGTAGTTCCTATAATTCACCCCTCCACTTT	CASRRGQGSSYNSPLHF
-	TRBD1	TRBV27	TRBJ2-7	TGTGCCAGCAGTCCATTACAGGGGCGAACCTACGAGCAGTACTTC	CASSPLQGRTYEQYF
few	-	TRBV2	TRBJ2-5	TGTGCCAGTAAACGGACACCCCAAGAGACCCAGTACTTC	CASKRTPQETQYF
-	TRBD1	TRBV30	TRBJ2-5	TGTGCCCAGGACAGGGGTTGGGAGACCCAGTACTTC	CAQDRGWETQYF
-	-	TRBV18	TRBJ1-4	TGTGCCAGCTCCGAGCGCAGAACTAATGAAAAACTGTTTTTT	CASSERRTNEKLFF
-	TRBD1	TRBV10-1	TRBJ1-1	TGCGCCAGCAGCCCCATGGACAGGGGGCCCACTGAAGCTTTCTTT	CASSPMDRGPTEAFF
-	-	TRBV19	TRBJ2-7	TGTGCCAGTAGTATGGCAGGGCGCGAGCAGTACTTC	CASSMAGREQYF
-	-	TRBV30	TRBJ2-5	TGTGCCTGGAGCCCGGACAGTTTCGGAGAGACCCAGTACTTC	CAWSPDSFGETQYF
-	TRBD2	TRBV7-8	TRBJ2-7	TGTGCCAGCAAGAGTGGCCTGCTAGCGGCCGAGCAGTACTTC	CASKSGLLAAEQYF
-	-	TRBV7-4	TRBJ2-7	TGTGCCAGCAGCAGATGGACAGCCTACGAGCAGTACTTC	CASSRWTAYEQYF
-	TRBD1	TRBV7-8	TRBJ1-6	TGTGCCAGCAGCACAAGCCGGGACAGGGAAATGTTAGGGAGGTATGATTCACCCCTCCACTTT	CASSTSRDREMLGRYDSPLHF
-	-	TRBV11-1	TRBJ2-1	TGTGCCAGCAGCTTAGCTCGAGAGAATGAGCAGTTCTTC	CASSLARENEQFF
-	TRBD1	TRBV5-1	TRBJ2-5	TGCGCCAGCAGCTTGACAGGGGCGGGCCAAGAGACCCAGTACTTC	CASSLTGAGQETQYF
-	-	TRBV30	TRBJ2-7	TGTGCCTGGGGCCCCATGTCCGGGGGCGAGCAGTACTTC	CAWGPMSGGEQYF
many	-	TRBV6-2/TRBV6-3	TRBJ1-1	TGTGCCAGCAGTTACCTAGGGGCGAGTACTGAAGCTTTCTTT	CASSYLGASTEAFF
-	-	TRBV12-3/TRBV12-4	TRBJ2-3	TGTGCCAGCAGTTTAGGGCGGACAGCCCCAGATAAATTT	CASSLGRTAPDKF
-	-	TRBV2	TRBJ1-6	TGTGCCAGCAGTGAAGCCGGGGGGCTGAATTCACCCCTCCACTTT	CASSEAGGLNSPLHF
-	TRBD2	TRBV4-1	TRBJ2-5	TGCGCCAGCAGCCAGCTCGGACTAGCGGGCGTGACCCAGTACTTC	CASSQLGLAGVTQYF
-	-	TRBV15	TRBJ1-3	TGTGCCACCAGCAGGTTCAGGGGATCCGGAAACACCATATATTTT	CATSRFRGSGNTIYF
few	TRBD1	TRBV5-1	TRBJ1-4	TGCGCCAGCAGCTTGATGGGACAGGGAATTGAAAAACTGTTTTTT	CASSLMGQGIEKLFF
-	-	TRBV5-1	TRBJ1-5	TGCGCCAGCAGCTTATATAGCAATCAGCCCCAGCATTTT	CASSLYSNQPQHF
-	TRBD1	TRBV7-9	TRBJ1-1	TGTGCCAGCAGCTTGACAGGGGGCAACACTGAAGCTTTCTTT	CASSLTGGNTEAFF
-	-	TRBV19	TRBJ1-1	TGTGCCAGTAGTATACCCGGGATGAACACTGAAGCTTTCTTT	CASSIPGMNTEAFF
-	TRBD1	TRBV5-8	TRBJ1-2	TGTGCCAGCAGCTCTTGGACAGGGGGCTCGTATGGCTACACCTTC	CASSSWTGGSYGYTF
-	-	TRBV5-1	TRBJ1-5	TGCGCCAGCAGCTTTTCAGGGGACCATGGTCAGCCCCAGCATTTT	CASSFSGDHGQPQHF
-	-	TRBV18	TRBJ1-1	TGTGCCAGCTCACCCGTCGGGTCAGGGGAACCCAACACTGAAGCTTTCTTT	CASSPVGSGEPNTEAFF
-	-	TRBV7-2	TRBJ2-5	TGTGCCGGGTCGGTGTTGCGGCAAGAGACCCAGTACTTC	CAGSVLRQETQYF
many	-	TRBV3-1/TRBV3-2	TRBJ2-7	TGTGCCAGCAGCCAAGCGGCGGGGCGGGGCTACGAGCAGTACTTC	CASSQAAGRGYEQYF
-	-	TRBV2	TRBJ2-5	TGTGCCAGCGTGCTACAAGGGGGGGGGCAAGAGACCCAGTACTTC	CASVLQGGGQETQYF
-	TRBD1	TRBV11-2	TRBJ2-5	TGTGCCAGCAGCTTCCCGATACAGGGGGCGAGGGTGGAGACCCAGTACTTC	CASSFPIQGARVETQYF
-	-	TRBV6-5	TRBJ1-2	TGTGCCAGCAGTTACGACCACAGGGTGGACTATGGCTACACCTTC	CASSYDHRVDYGYTF
-	TRBD2	TRBV7-2	TRBJ2-1	TGTGCCAGCGGGGCAGCTAGCGGGGTTTATGAGCAGTTCTTC	CASGAASGVYEQFF
-	TRBD1	TRBV4-1	TRBJ1-5	TGCGCCAGCAGTCCGGACAGGGGCAATCAGCCCCAGCATTTT	CASSPDRGNQPQHF
-	TRBD1	TRBV19	TRBJ2-2	TGTGCCAGTAGTCGCCCACAGGGGTTAGGCGGGGAGCTGTTTTTT	CASSRPQGLGGELFF
-	-	TRBV6-5	TRBJ1-2	TGTGCCAGCAGACCGGGCGGACTTAACTATGGCTACACCTTC	CASRPGGLNYGYTF
-	-	TRBV11-2	TRBJ1-2	TGTGCCAGCAGCTTAGAAAGCCAGGGCTATGGCTACACCTTC	CASSLESQGYGYTF
once	-	TRBV2	TRBJ1-2	TGTGCCAGCAACACCCCCGACGGGAGAGCTAACTATGGCTACACCTTC	CASNTPDGRANYGYTF
few	-	TRBV6-2/TRBV6-3	TRBJ1-1	TGTGCCAGCAGTTTACAGGTCTTGAGAGTGAGAGCTTTCTTT	CASSLQVLRVRAFF
few	TRBD2	TRBV6-2/TRBV6-3	TRBJ2-2	TGTGCCAGCAGTTACTCTGCGAGCGGGGGGGCTCAGACCGGGGAGCTGTTTTTT	CASSYSASGGAQTGELFF
-	-	TRBV12-3/TRBV12-4	TRBJ1-2	TGTGCCAGCAGTTTTCGGAGGTATGGCTACACCTTC	CASSFRRYGYTF
-	-	TRBV2	TRBJ2-3	TGTGCCAGCAGTGGACTAGTGGGCACAGATACGCAGTATTTT	CASSGLVGTDTQYF
-	TRBD1	TRBV3-1/TRBV3-2	TRBJ1-5	TGTGCCAGCAGCCAGGGACAGAGCAATCAGCCCCAGCATTTT	CASSQGQSNQPQHF